The 5 T cell receptor beta chains presented below share a single source sample, sequenced in a study of T cells after yellow fever vaccination. TCRdb processed the 5' RACE reads anew with MiXCR; each CDR3 protein has one entry. The data show under 200,000 distinct CDR3 sequences, with 6% to 7.5% seen just once and under 3% held by the top ten. Sequencing was performed on CD4+ T cells sorted from PBMCs, taken 5 days after the first yellow fever vaccination. Source of these receptors: a man aged 18 to 35 who received the YFV17D yellow fever vaccine.

This clonotype was recorded many times. The chain carries TRBV5-1 and TRBJ2-2, with TRBD1 as a possible D gene (5 bases). CDR3 length equals 15 residues. Trimming shortened V by 6 bases and J by 1 base, and 13 bases separated the two germline ends. The germline CDR1 and CDR2 sequences are SGHRS and YFSETQ. CDR3 DNA: TGCGCCAGCATGACGGACAATCTGAACACCGGGGAGCTGTTTTTT. This gives the protein CASMTDNLNTGELFF.

This clonotype was found many times. The V gene is TRBV18, the J gene TRBJ2-5; no clear D. Trimming cost V 1 base and J 2 bases, with 8 bases left between them. The germline gives CDR1 KGHSH, CDR2 LQKENI. CDR3 length: 14 amino acids. This CDR3 is CASSPLAEQETQYF. The DNA of the CDR3 is TGTGCCAGCTCACCACTGGCGGAGCAAGAGACCCAGTACTTC.

This clonotype was counted at least ten times. The chain is built from TRBV19 and TRBJ2-1; the match to TRBD2 covers 8 bases. J was trimmed by 5 bases and V by 5 bases; bases with no gene match: 5. This CDR3 has 14 amino acids. From germline, CDR1 is LNHDA and CDR2 SQIVND (reference sequence). CDR3 sequence: CASSGREGNNEQFF. The CDR3 DNA follows: TGTGCCAGTAGTGGCCGGGAGGGAAACAATGAGCAGTTCTTC.

This chain joins TRBV28 and TRBJ2-3, with D maybe TRBD1 (6 bases). Germline lookup yields CDR1 MDHEN and CDR2 SYDVKM. Trimming cost V 6 bases and J 5 bases, with 12 bases left between them. The CDR3 spans 13 residues. The CDR3: CASRSGAIDTQYF. CDR3 bases: TGTGCCAGCAGATCAGGGGCGATAGATACGCAGTATTTT.

This chain links TRBV4-3 with TRBJ2-4, with D possibly matching TRBD2 (6 bases). CDR3 length equals 15 residues. V dropped 3 bases and J dropped 0 bases, with 9 bases sitting between them. The germline gives CDR1 LGHNA, CDR2 YSLEER. CDR3 nucleotide sequence: TGCGCCAGCAGCCACTCGGGACTAGCCAAAAACATTCAGTACTTC. It encodes CASSHSGLAKNIQYF.